This T cell receptor beta chain was sequenced in a study of human T cells and chemical hapten exposure. Whole-study findings and limits: Expanded TCRs clustered into significantly more large CDR3 similarity groups than controls, the analysis revealed. Sensitizing to DPC left TCRs with a frequency above 1 in 1000 unaltered.

Described time point: pre-sensitization, week 0. The treatment is: therapeutic diphenylcyclopropenone sensitization with weekly scalp DPC. Before extraction, the whole blood was not fractionated, and total RNA was taken from it. Alopecia patients between 18 and 70 years old and suitable for DPC were used as donors. Unique molecular identifiers were linked by the library to individual cDNA molecules. TCRdb recomputed calls from the RACE reads with MiXCR, one row per CDR3 protein. The sample has roughly 56,000 distinct CDR3 sequences; around a tenth are singletons. This clonotype was counted ten times or more. Antigen: not known. Trimming at V came to 1 base and at J to 8 bases, leaving 1 base not matched to a gene. Germline V gives CDR1 SGHTA, CDR2 FQGNSA. The CDR3 covers 14 residues.

The clonotype was recovered from a woman in her 30s with alopecia areata. Some clones in this sample may be carry-over from other donors' samples. Specimen: whole blood, collected in connection with sensitization to the hapten diphenylcyclopropenone (DPC). The chain uses TRBV7-2 and TRBJ2-3; 12 bases line up with TRBD2. Here the CDR3 reads CASSLELAGGTQYF. The DNA of the CDR3 is TGTGCCAGCAGCTTAGAACTAGCGGGGGGTACGCAGTATTTT.